What follows are 19 T cell receptor beta chains derived from one specimen sequenced in a study of control samples from healthy donors and cancer patients. Sequencing used immunoSEQ multiplex PCR; TCRdb keeps in-frame clones, though not all of them. The table lists 150,000 or so clones, about 90% of them singletons. What was sequenced was blood. The receptor source for this set is a young man in good health.

The CDR3 DNA reads as TGTGCCAGCTCACGCCTCCCGGGGACAGGGGGCGCGCGGACCTTTGGGGATACGCAGTATTTT. It encodes CASSRLPGTGGARTFGDTQYF. V usage is TRBV18 and J usage is TRBJ2-3; 12 positions match TRBD1. The CDR3 is 21 residues long. Germline values: CDR1 KGHSH, CDR2 LQKENI. The J segment lost 6 bases and the V segment lost 4 bases, leaving 23 bases of the junction unmatched.

This clone was seen only once. V and J are TRBV27 and TRBJ2-3; D is undetermined. Trimming removed 10 bases from V and 4 bases from J, with 21 bases in between. Germline-derived CDR1 and CDR2 are MNHEY and SMNVEV (reference sequence). This CDR3 has 15 residues. The CDR3 DNA is TGTGCCAACCCATGGCAGGTATACTTTTCAGATACGCAGTATTTT. It translates to CANPWQVYFSDTQYF.

The chain links TRBV9 to TRBJ2-2; D possibly uses TRBD1 or TRBD2 (5 bases each). CDR1 is SGDLS and CDR2 is YYNGEE in the germline V gene. There are 13 residues in the CDR3. V lost 0 bases and J lost 11, with 11 bases in between. The CDR3 nucleotides read TGTGCCAGCAGCGTAGGGCCCGGGACCGAGCTGTTTTTT. Amino acids: CASSVGPGTELFF.

The J gene is TRBJ1-1, the V gene TRBV28; TRBD1 agrees at 9 bases. CDR3 length: 17 amino acids. Trimming at V came to 2 bases and at J to 7 bases, leaving 14 bases not matched to a gene. Germline V CDR1 and CDR2: MDHEN, SYDVKM. The CDR3 region has the DNA TGTGCCAGCAGTTTAATTCTGCGTGAGACAGGGGGGGGTGAAGCTTTCTTT. It codes for CASSLILRETGGGEAFF.

This clone was seen just once. The V gene is TRBV13, the J gene TRBJ1-5, with D perhaps matching TRBD1 (5 bases). Germline V gene data show CDR1 as PRHDT and CDR2 as FYEKMQ (reference sequence). V was shortened by 2 bases and J by 9 bases, with 14 bases between the two germline ends. The CDR3 covers 14 residues. In DNA, the CDR3 is TGTGCCAGCAGCTTACTCGGGCAGGGTGGGCCCCAGCATTTT. This gives the protein CASSLLGQGGPQHF.

V gene TRBV12-3 or TRBV12-4 combines with J gene TRBJ1-2, with D maybe TRBD1 (6 bases). CDR3 length: 13 amino acids. CDR3 loop: CPPGTPMGYGYTF. The CDR3 region has the DNA TGTCCTCCCGGGACACCCATGGGCTATGGCTACACCTTC.

A remark on this clone: Other DNA sequences from this sample encode an identical CDR3 as well. The J gene is TRBJ2-1, the V gene TRBV7-3, with D possibly being TRBD1 or TRBD2 (6 bases each). The V end lost 2 bases, the J end lost 4 bases, and 9 bases lay between the germline ends. Germline V gene data show CDR1 as SGHTA and CDR2 as FQGTGA. The CDR3 covers 14 residues. CDR3 coding DNA: TGTGCCAGCAGCTTAGAGGGGGGTTACAATGAGCAGTTCTTC. Protein: CASSLEGGYNEQFF.

This sequence joins TRBV28 and TRBJ1-3; D is undetermined. Germline loops: CDR1 MDHEN, CDR2 SYDVKM. The CDR3 is 15 residues long. Between the trimmed V and J ends, which lost 3 bases and 0 bases, there was a span of 9 bases. CDR3 DNA: TGTGCCAGCAGTTTGGGAGGACTCTCTGGAAACACCATATATTTT. Translating gives CASSLGGLSGNTIYF.

V is TRBV6-4 and J is TRBJ2-7; 9 bases fit TRBD1. The germline CDR1 and CDR2 sequences are MRHNA and SNTAGT. Unmatched junction bases numbered 16, after V lost 4 bases and J lost 6 bases. This CDR3 contains 17 residues. The DNA of the CDR3 is TGTGCCAGCAGTGGATTAAGACAGGGGGGTCGGACGGGCGAGCAGTACTTC. It yields the protein CASSGLRQGGRTGEQYF.

This chain links TRBV20-1 with TRBJ1-5; possible D gene TRBD1, 6 bases. The V end was cut by 3 bases, the J end by 0 bases, with 12 bases between. The CDR3 is 15 amino acids. In germline, CDR1 is DFQATT, CDR2 SNEGSKA (reference sequence). The CDR3 spells CSASPWDNSNQPQHF. Written as DNA, the CDR3 is TGCAGTGCTAGTCCGTGGGACAATAGCAATCAGCCCCAGCATTTT.

This clone has only one observation. The chain has TRBV5-1 and TRBJ2-7; the match to TRBD1 covers 7 bases. This CDR3 is built from 17 residues. Trimming took 5 bases from V and 2 from J; bases not matched to a gene: 16. Germline CDR1 is SGHRS and CDR2 is YFSETQ. The DNA of the CDR3 is TGCGCCAGCAGTTCGGGCTTTGACAGGGAAAAGGCCTACGAGCAGTACTTC. Amino acid sequence: CASSSGFDREKAYEQYF.

This sequence joins TRBV3-1 (or the pseudogene TRBV3-2) and TRBJ1-2, with a weak D call TRBD1 (5 bases). V was clipped by 3 bases and J by 8 bases, with 10 bases between them. Looked up from germline, CDR1 is LGHDT and CDR2 is YNNKEL (reference sequence). CDR3 size: 12 residues. Here the CDR3 reads CASSQDTRGYTF. CDR3 bases: TGTGCCAGCAGCCAGGACACACGCGGCTACACCTTC.

This clone was seen a single time. Compared with germline, one end of the junction differs, possibly owing to a read error. Other DNA variants within this sample encode the same CDR3. This rearrangement joins TRBV15 to TRBJ1-5; D is unresolved. There are 15 residues in the CDR3. Looked up from germline, CDR1 is LNHNV and CDR2 is YYDKDF (reference sequence). CDR3 loop: CATSKTPLSNQPQHF. The CDR3 nucleotides read TGTGCTACCAGCAAAACACCCCTTAGCAATCAGCCCCAGCATTTT. The variable domain in full, completed from reference TRBV15 and TRBJ1-5, reads DAMVIQNPRYQVTQFGKPVTLSCSQTLNHNVMYWYQQKSSQAPKLLFHYYDKDFNNEADTPDNFQSRRPNTSFCFLDIRSPGLGDTAMYLCATSKTPLSNQPQHFGDGTRLSIL.

This rearrangement joins TRBV15 to TRBJ2-7; the match to TRBD2 covers 7 bases. The CDR3 has 15 residues. CDR1 and CDR2 (germline): LNHNV, YYDKDF (reference sequence). V trimming: 5 bases; J trimming: 2 bases; junction bases outside the gene matches: 9. CDR3: CATSRERGLTYEQYF. CDR3 coding DNA: TGTGCCACCAGCCGCGAGCGGGGCCTTACCTACGAGCAGTACTTC.

The chain couples TRBV20-1 to TRBJ1-4; a possible D gene is TRBD1 (6 bases). There are 11 residues in the CDR3. The V gene's germline CDR1 is DFQATT and CDR2 SNEGSKA (reference sequence). Trimming took off 6 bases at V and 7 bases at J, with 9 bases between the two ends. The CDR3 protein is CSAPTGEKLFF. The CDR3 DNA reads TGCAGTGCCCCGACAGGTGAAAAACTGTTTTTT.

The chain uses TRBV11-2 and TRBJ2-1; D is possibly TRBD1 or TRBD2 (7 bases each). The CDR3 is 16 amino acids. CDR1 and CDR2 (germline): SGHAT, FQNNGV. The germline V and J ends were trimmed by 5 bases and 1 base, with 15 bases remaining between them. Here the CDR3 reads CASSPGGVRSYNEQFF. The DNA for the CDR3 is TGTGCCAGCAGCCCAGGGGGGGTACGGTCCTACAATGAGCAGTTCTTC.

The sample holds a few counts of this clone. The CDR3 loop is CASSVELGFRQANQPQHF. The CDR3 DNA reads as TGTGCCAGCAGTGTGGAGTTGGGATTCCGACAGGCCAATCAGCCCCAGCATTTT. This sequence joins TRBV2 and TRBJ1-5; D perhaps matches TRBD1 (6 bases). The CDR3 covers 18 residues. Germline assignment: CDR1 SNHLY and CDR2 FYNNEI. Trimming took off 4 bases at V and 3 bases at J, with 22 bases between the two ends.

The V and J genes are TRBV4-2 and TRBJ2-7, with D possibly being TRBD2 (6 bases). This CDR3 contains 16 residues. The germline gives CDR1 LGHNA, CDR2 YNFKEQ. Trimming shortened V by 0 bases and J by 2 bases, and 14 bases separated the two germline ends. The CDR3 DNA reads TGTGCCAGCAGCCAAGATGGAGGGACTGGAGCCTACGAGCAGTACTTC. Translated: CASSQDGGTGAYEQYF.

The chain has TRBV3-1 (or the pseudogene TRBV3-2) and TRBJ2-2, with D maybe TRBD1 (6 bases). Per germline, CDR1 LGHDT and CDR2 YNNKEL (reference sequence). This CDR3 comprises 16 residues. The V end was cut by 2 bases, the J end by 1 base, with 11 bases between. CDR3 residues: CASSQSGHLNTGELFF. Written as DNA, the CDR3 is TGTGCCAGCAGCCAATCGGGACACTTGAACACCGGGGAGCTGTTTTTT.